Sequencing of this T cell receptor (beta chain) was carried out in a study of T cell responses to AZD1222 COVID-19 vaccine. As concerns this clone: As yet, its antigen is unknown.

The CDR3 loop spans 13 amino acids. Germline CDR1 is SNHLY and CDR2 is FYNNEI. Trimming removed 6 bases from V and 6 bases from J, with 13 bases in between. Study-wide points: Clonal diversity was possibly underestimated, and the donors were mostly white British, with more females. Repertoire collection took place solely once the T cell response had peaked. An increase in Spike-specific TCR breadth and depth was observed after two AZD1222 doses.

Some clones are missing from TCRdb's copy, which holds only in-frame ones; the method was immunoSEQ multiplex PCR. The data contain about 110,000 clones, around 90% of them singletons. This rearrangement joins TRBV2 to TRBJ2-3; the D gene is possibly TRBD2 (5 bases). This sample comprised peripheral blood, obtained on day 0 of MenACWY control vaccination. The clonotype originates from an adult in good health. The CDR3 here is CASSRWGEDTQYF. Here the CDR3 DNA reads TGTGCCAGCAGCCGATGGGGAGAGGATACGCAGTATTTT. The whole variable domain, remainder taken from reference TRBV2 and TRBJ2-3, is EPEVTQTPSHQVTQMGQEVILRCVPISNHLYFYWYRQILGQKVEFLVSFYNNEISEKSEIFDDQFSVERPDGSNFTLKIRSTKLEDSAMYFCASSRWGEDTQYFGPGTRLTVL.